This T cell receptor beta chain derives from a study of shared clonotypes between healthy human individuals. Study results and caveats: It was only blood that was sampled, and tissue repertoires likely differ.

Note on this clone: What it binds is not known.

Healthy and HIV-negative, the adult donors had no recent acute infections or vaccinations. Scientists sequenced DNA from unsorted PBMC on ten immunoSEQ deep assay plates. Measured with immunoSEQ multiplex PCR; TCRdb has only the in-frame clones, and not every one. The sample has about 450,000 clones, less than 80% seen once. This CDR3 is 16 amino acids long. CDR1 SGHRS and CDR2 YFSETQ come from the germline V gene. Unmatched junction bases numbered 11, after V lost 4 bases and J lost 8 bases. This receptor was identified in a middle-aged woman in good health. Some clones in this sample may be carry-over from other donors' samples. The chain combines TRBV5-1 with TRBJ2-1; TRBD2 matches at 11 bases. The source material was PBMCs. The CDR3 nucleotides read TGCGCCAGCAGCCAAGTAGCGGGAGGGCCTATCGATGAGCAGTTCTTC. Residues: CASSQVAGGPIDEQFF.